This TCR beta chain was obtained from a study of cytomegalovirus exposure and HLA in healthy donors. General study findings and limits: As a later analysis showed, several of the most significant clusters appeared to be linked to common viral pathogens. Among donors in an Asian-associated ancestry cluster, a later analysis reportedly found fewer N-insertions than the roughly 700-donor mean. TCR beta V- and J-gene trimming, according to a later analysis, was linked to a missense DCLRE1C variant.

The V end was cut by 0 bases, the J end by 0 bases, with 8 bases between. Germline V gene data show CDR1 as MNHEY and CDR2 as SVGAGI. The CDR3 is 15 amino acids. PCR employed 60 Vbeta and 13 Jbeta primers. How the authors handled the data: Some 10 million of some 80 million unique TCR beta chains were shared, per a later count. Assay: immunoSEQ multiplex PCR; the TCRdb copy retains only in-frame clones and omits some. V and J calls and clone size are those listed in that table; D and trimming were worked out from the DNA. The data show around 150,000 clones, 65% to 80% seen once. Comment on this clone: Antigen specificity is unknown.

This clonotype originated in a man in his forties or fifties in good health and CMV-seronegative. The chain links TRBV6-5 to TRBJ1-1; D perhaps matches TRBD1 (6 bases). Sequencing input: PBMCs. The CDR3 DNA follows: TGTGCCAGCAGTTACTCCCACAGGGTGAACACTGAAGCTTTCTTT. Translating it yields CASSYSHRVNTEAFF.